These 24 T cell receptor beta chains share one sample of origin, sequenced in a study of cytomegalovirus exposure and HLA in healthy donors. In the PCR, 60 Vbeta and 13 Jbeta primers were used. TCRdb's copy holds only in-frame clones and misses some; the assay was immunoSEQ multiplex PCR. The sample has under 110,000 clones; 65% to 80% are singletons. Material: PBMCs. Receptors originate from a man aged 60-69 years in good health and CMV-seronegative.

Points on this clone: Other DNA sequences from this sample encode an identical CDR3 as well. The rearrangement joins TRBV5-1 to TRBJ1-4, with 8 bases identical to TRBD1. The CDR3 length is 13 residues. In germline, CDR1 is SGHRS, CDR2 YFSETQ. V was clipped by 5 bases and J by 5 bases; unmatched bases: 2. The CDR3 region is CASRTGGNEKLFF. As DNA, the CDR3 is TGCGCCAGCAGAACAGGGGGGAATGAAAAACTGTTTTTT.

CDR3 coding DNA: TGTGCCAGCAGCCCCCGGGGAGCGCCGGGGACCCAGTACTTC. It codes for CASSPRGAPGTQYF. V usage is TRBV7-8 and J usage is TRBJ2-5; possibly TRBD2 for D (5 bases). Germline V gives CDR1 SGHVS, CDR2 FQNEAQ. The V end lost 5 bases, the J end lost 7 bases, and 17 bases lay between the germline ends. The CDR3 loop spans 14 amino acids. The variable domain in full, completed from reference TRBV7-8 and TRBJ2-5, reads GAGVSQSPRYKVAKRGQDVALRCDPISGHVSLFWYQQALGQGPEFLTYFQNEAQLDKSGLPSDRFFAERPEGSVSTLKIQRTQQEDSAVYLCASSPRGAPGTQYFGPGTRLLVL.

This clone has just a few counts. This rearrangement joins TRBV9 to TRBJ2-7; TRBD1 matches 9 bases. CDR1 is SGDLS and CDR2 is YYNGEE in the germline V gene. The trim removed 3 bases at V and 2 bases at J, leaving 3 bases unmatched. The CDR3 extends over 14 amino acids. The CDR3 sequence: CASSAGQGPYEQYF. The CDR3 bases are TGTGCCAGCAGCGCCGGACAGGGGCCCTACGAGCAGTACTTC. The full variable domain, rest sourced from reference TRBV9 and TRBJ2-7, is DSGVTQTPKHLITATGQRVTLRCSPRSGDLSVYWYQQSLDQGLQFLIQYYNGEERAKGNILERFSAQQFPDLHSELNLSSLELGDSALYFCASSAGQGPYEQYFGPGTRLTVT.

The CDR3 reads CASSLMGGVKADTQYF. CDR3 DNA: TGCGCCAGCAGCCTAATGGGGGGGGTGAAGGCAGATACGCAGTATTTT. This chain links TRBV5-1 with TRBJ2-3, with 7 bases identical to TRBD2. V shed 4 bases, J shed 4 bases, and the junction held 12 bases outside the gene matches. The CDR3 covers 16 residues. CDR1 SGHRS and CDR2 YFSETQ come from the germline V gene.

V gene TRBV7-3 combines with J gene TRBJ2-7, with 9 bases matching TRBD1. This CDR3 region has 14 residues. The trim removed 5 bases at V and 6 bases at J, leaving 8 bases unmatched. Germline V gene data show CDR1 as SGHTA and CDR2 as FQGTGA. CDR3 bases: TGTGCCAGCAGCGTACAGGGGGCAGGAGGCGAGCAGTACTTC. Translation gives CASSVQGAGGEQYF.

This clone was picked up a small number of times. The chain recombines TRBV25-1 with TRBJ1-4; TRBD1 matches 7 bases. The CDR3 runs 15 residues. The V and J ends lost 4 bases and 5 bases, in that order; junction bases with no gene match: 7. The germline gives CDR1 MGHDK, CDR2 SYGVNS. CDR3 sequence (DNA): TGTGCCAGCAGTGGTCGGACAGGAGTAAATGAAAAACTGTTTTTT. Residues: CASSGRTGVNEKLFF.

The chain combines TRBV5-1 with TRBJ2-1, with TRBD1 matching 7 bases. The length of the CDR3 is 15 residues. The junction had 10 bases not matched to a gene; V was cut back by 4 bases and J by 6 bases. CDR1 and CDR2 (germline): SGHRS, YFSETQ. CDR3 nucleotides: TGCGCCAGCAGCCAAACAGGGGTATCGGGCAATGAGCAGTTCTTC. Translation: CASSQTGVSGNEQFF.

This clone was picked up a small number of times. The rearrangement uses TRBV4-1 and TRBJ1-1, with 12 nucleotides matching TRBD1. V trimming: 1 base; J trimming: 12 bases; junction bases outside the gene matches: 3. The CDR3 has 13 residues. CDR1 is MGHRA, CDR2 YSYEKL, per germline. CDR3 nucleotides: TGCGCCAGCAGCCAAGGGGACAGGGGGCAAACTTTCTTT. This encodes CASSQGDRGQTFF.

This clone was seen just once. The chain recombines TRBV29-1 with TRBJ2-3, with 15 bases fitting TRBD2. V trimming: 7 bases; J trimming: 2 bases; junction bases outside the gene matches: 1. Per the germline V gene, CDR1 is SQVTM and CDR2 is ANQGSEA. The CDR3 extends over 14 amino acids. The CDR3 sequence is CSGTSGGATDTQYF. CDR3 nucleotide sequence: TGCAGCGGGACTAGCGGGGGGGCCACAGATACGCAGTATTTT.

The chain couples TRBV30 to TRBJ2-1, with 11 bases fitting TRBD2. The CDR3 has 19 amino acids. The V and J ends lost 3 bases and 1 base, in that order; junction bases with no gene match: 14. Looked up from germline, CDR1 is GTSNPN and CDR2 is SVGIG (reference sequence). In DNA, the CDR3 is TGTGCCTGGAGGCTAAGGATAGCGGGGGGGATTAGGTCCTACAATGAGCAGTTCTTC. Protein sequence: CAWRLRIAGGIRSYNEQFF.

The rearrangement links TRBV30 to TRBJ2-7; 7 bases are a match to TRBD1. Trimming at V came to 3 bases and at J to 3 bases, leaving 2 bases not matched to a gene. This CDR3 has 12 residues. Germline assignment: CDR1 GTSNPN and CDR2 SVGIG (reference sequence). CDR3 residues: CAWRRTGYEQYF. In DNA form, the CDR3 reads TGTGCCTGGAGACGGACAGGCTACGAGCAGTACTTC.

This chain links TRBV5-1 with TRBJ2-7; 10 bases line up with TRBD2. The CDR3 has 16 amino acids. The germline CDR1 and CDR2 sequences are SGHRS and YFSETQ. J gave up 1 base and V 3 bases, and 7 bases lay outside the gene matches. The CDR3 DNA sequence: TGCGCCAGCAGCTACGGACTAGCGGACCTGTCCTACGAGCAGTACTTC. Its protein is CASSYGLADLSYEQYF.

This clone was detected once. V and J are TRBV28 and TRBJ1-3, with D possibly being TRBD1 (6 bases). Trimming removed 8 bases from V and 0 bases from J, with 20 bases in between. In germline, CDR1 is MDHEN, CDR2 SYDVKM. The CDR3 is 17 residues long. CDR3 region: CASSAGLDRSSGNTIYF. As DNA, the CDR3 is TGTGCCAGCTCGGCGGGTCTGGACAGATCCTCTGGAAACACCATATATTTT.

The rearrangement links TRBV7-3 to TRBJ1-2, with TRBD1 as a possible D gene (6 bases). The CDR3 is 14 residues long. V was pared by 0 bases and J by 7 bases, with 12 bases between. CDR1 and CDR2 from the germline V gene are SGHTA and FQGTGA. The DNA of the CDR3 is TGTGCCAGCAGCTTAACTGCAGGGGAGGGTGGCTACACCTTC. Its translation is CASSLTAGEGGYTF. The full variable domain, completed using reference TRBV7-3 and TRBJ1-2, is GAGVSQTPSNKVTEKGKYVELRCDPISGHTALYWYRQSLGQGPEFLIYFQGTGAADDSGLPNDRFFAVRPEGSVSTLKIQRTERGDSAVYLCASSLTAGEGGYTFGSGTRLTVV.

The V call is TRBV6-5, the J call TRBJ1-1, with D unclear. The CDR3 consists of 15 residues. Trimming took off 0 bases at V and 7 bases at J, with 15 bases between the two ends. CDR1 is MNHEY, CDR2 SVGAGI, per germline. The DNA of the CDR3 is TGTGCCAGCAGTTACTCTACATCTCCGGGGATTGAAGCTTTCTTT. It codes for CASSYSTSPGIEAFF.

V usage is TRBV6-1 and J usage is TRBJ1-1; a possible D gene is TRBD1 (6 bases). This CDR3 comprises 15 residues. Germline loops: CDR1 MNHNS, CDR2 SASEGT. The V and J ends lost 7 bases and 5 bases respectively, with 20 bases between them. CDR3 loop: CASIPWGGQRTEAFF. For the CDR3, the DNA is TGTGCCAGCATTCCCTGGGGGGGCCAGAGAACTGAAGCTTTCTTT.

J is TRBJ2-7 and V is TRBV19, with D perhaps matching TRBD1 (6 bases). CDR1 LNHDA and CDR2 SQIVND come from the germline V gene (reference sequence). The ends were cut back, 5 bases at V and 3 bases at J, with 17 bases in the middle. This CDR3 is 15 amino acids long. The CDR3, as DNA: TGTGCCAGTAGTCTTACAGGGTTTAGAGGCTACGAGCAGTACGTC. Its protein is CASSLTGFRGYEQYV.

The chain carries TRBV4-1 and TRBJ1-2, with 7 bases matching TRBD1. CDR1 and CDR2 (germline): MGHRA, YSYEKL. V lost 0 bases to trimming and J lost 2 bases; unmatched junction nucleotides: 6. This CDR3 has 16 amino acids. In nucleotides, the CDR3 is TGCGCCAGCAGCCAAGATCCGGGACAGTCAAACTATGGCTACACCTTC. Translated, it gives CASSQDPGQSNYGYTF.

CDR3 nucleotides: TGTGCCAGCAGTGAACGGGGGTATGGCTACACCTTC. It translates to CASSERGYGYTF. The chain links TRBV6-1 to TRBJ1-2, with D possibly matching TRBD1 (5 bases). The CDR3 contains 12 residues. Germline V CDR1 and CDR2: MNHNS, SASEGT. V lost 2 bases and J lost 5, with 6 bases in between.

The chain joins TRBV12-2 to TRBJ1-3; the D segment call TRBD1 is taken from the table without a DNA check. TRBV12-2 counts as a pseudogene. The CDR3 extends over 13 amino acids. CDR3 bases: TGTGCAAGTTGGACAGTGGGAGGAAACACCATATATTTT. Translating it yields CASWTVGGNTIYF.

Written as DNA, the CDR3 is TGTGCCAGCACCAGACAGTCCTCCTATAATTCACCCCTCCACTTT. It is translated as CASTRQSSYNSPLHF. V is TRBV6-5 and J is TRBJ1-6; perhaps TRBD1 as D (5 bases). V lost 7 bases, J lost 0 bases, and 10 bases lay in between. The V gene's germline CDR1 is MNHEY and CDR2 SVGAGI. The CDR3 contains 15 residues.

The chain links TRBV27 to TRBJ2-3; 9 positions agree with TRBD1. This CDR3 has 14 amino acids. Germline lookup yields CDR1 MNHEY and CDR2 SMNVEV (reference sequence). V gave up 6 bases and J gave up 2 bases; unmatched junction bases: 3. Here the CDR3 DNA reads TGTGCCAGCAGACGGGACAGGGTCACAGATACGCAGTATTTT. Amino acid sequence: CASRRDRVTDTQYF.

The V and J genes are TRBV9 and TRBJ1-3, with 8 bases matching TRBD1. CDR1 is SGDLS and CDR2 is YYNGEE in the germline V gene. The CDR3 loop spans 18 amino acids. V shed 2 bases and J 0 bases; nucleotides not matched to a gene: 10. DNA for the CDR3: TGTGCCAGCAGCGTGGACAGGGTGGGGAAAGTCTCTGGAAACACCATATATTTT. Its protein product is CASSVDRVGKVSGNTIYF.

The rearrangement uses TRBV27 and TRBJ2-1, with 9 bases that match TRBD2. CDR1 and CDR2 from the germline V gene are MNHEY and SMNVEV (reference sequence). V lost 7 bases and J lost 4; bases outside the gene matches: 8. The CDR3 is 15 residues long. The CDR3 protein is CASNAPSGAYNEQFF. CDR3 in DNA: TGTGCCAGCAACGCCCCTAGCGGGGCTTACAATGAGCAGTTCTTC.